Listed here are 14 T cell receptor beta chains from one sample, sequenced in a study of blood T cell repertoires in COVID-19. Some clones are missing from TCRdb's copy, which holds only in-frame ones; the method was immunoSEQ multiplex PCR. The sample records about 310,000 clones, 90% being singletons. Source material: PBMCs or T cells enriched from blood (not recorded which). Receptor source: a woman between 18 and 29 years old with acute COVID-19.

The chain joins TRBV28 to TRBJ1-4; D is possibly TRBD1 (6 bases). V was shortened by 4 bases and J by 8 bases, with 11 bases between the two germline ends. Germline V gene lookup returns CDR1 MDHEN and CDR2 SYDVKM. The CDR3 sequence is 13 residues long. The CDR3 region is CASSYSGEEKLFF. In DNA form, the CDR3 reads TGTGCCAGCAGTTATTCAGGGGAAGAAAAACTGTTTTTT.

The chain links TRBV13 to TRBJ2-7; no clear D gene. This CDR3 comprises 12 residues. Germline CDR1 PRHDT, CDR2 FYEKMQ (reference sequence). Trimming pared 0 bases from V and 4 bases from J, leaving 4 bases between. The CDR3 DNA reads TGTGCCAGCAGCTTAGGACAATACGAGCAGTACTTC. Translation gives CASSLGQYEQYF. The full variable domain, its missing parts supplied by reference TRBV13 and TRBJ2-7, is AAGVIQSPRHLIKEKRETATLKCYPIPRHDTVYWYQQGPGQDPQFLISFYEKMQSDKGSIPDRFSAQQFSDYHSELNMSSLELGDSALYFCASSLGQYEQYFGPGTRLTVT.

The table lists this clone with a count of one. The rearrangement joins TRBV28 to TRBJ1-1; D unresolved. The germline V and J ends were trimmed by 6 bases and 5 bases, with 16 bases remaining between them. The germline gives CDR1 MDHEN, CDR2 SYDVKM. The CDR3 totals 14 residues. CDR3 sequence: CASSRRYRGTEAFF. The CDR3 DNA reads TGTGCCAGCAGCCGCCGATATCGCGGGACTGAAGCTTTCTTT.

The genes are TRBV2 and TRBJ1-5, with TRBD1 identical over 8 bases. The germline V gene encodes CDR1 SNHLY and CDR2 FYNNEI. The CDR3 is 15 amino acids. V gave up 7 bases and J gave up 2 bases; unmatched junction bases: 7. The CDR3 sequence: CASTPGGSGNQPQHF. The CDR3 DNA sequence: TGTGCCAGCACCCCAGGGGGCTCGGGCAATCAGCCCCAGCATTTT.

This sequence joins TRBV6-2 or TRBV6-3 and TRBJ1-2, with D unclear. Between the trimmed V and J ends, which lost 5 bases and 6 bases, there was a span of 10 bases. Germline values: CDR1 MNHEY, CDR2 SVGEGT. This CDR3 spans 12 amino acids. CDR3 residues: CASSEQDHGYTF. For the CDR3, the DNA is TGTGCCAGCAGTGAGCAGGATCATGGCTACACCTTC.

This chain connects TRBV30 to TRBJ2-2, with D perhaps matching TRBD2 (5 bases). The CDR3 loop spans 13 amino acids. Per the germline V gene, CDR1 is GTSNPN and CDR2 is SVGIG (reference sequence). Trimming left V 5 bases short and J 2 bases short, with 9 bases between. CDR3: CAWGLFNTGELFF. Written as DNA, the CDR3 is TGTGCCTGGGGACTGTTTAACACCGGGGAGCTGTTTTTT.

The gene calls are TRBV6-1 and TRBJ1-2, with D possibly matching TRBD1 (6 bases). CDR1 and CDR2 (germline): MNHNS, SASEGT. The CDR3 extends over 14 amino acids. The ends were cut back, 2 bases at V and 5 bases at J, with 12 bases in the middle. The CDR3 spells CASSEMGAGYGYTF. CDR3 nucleotides: TGTGCCAGCAGTGAAATGGGGGCCGGATATGGCTACACCTTC.

The chain uses TRBV7-2 and TRBJ2-7; 8 bases align to TRBD1. Germline V gene sequence: CDR1 SGHTA, CDR2 FQGNSA. J gave up 3 bases and V 3 bases, and 7 bases lay outside the gene matches. This CDR3 is built from 15 residues. CDR3 region: CASSFKTGEDYEQYF. CDR3 DNA: TGTGCCAGCAGCTTTAAGACAGGGGAGGACTACGAGCAGTACTTC.

The chain recombines TRBV5-4 with TRBJ1-2; D is possibly TRBD1 (5 bases). V dropped 2 bases and J dropped 5 bases, with 16 bases sitting between them. CDR1 and CDR2 (germline): SGHNT, YYREEE (reference sequence). The CDR3 extends over 15 amino acids. Here the CDR3 DNA reads TGTGCCAGCAGCTTTCCTGGGGGGACGGAATATGGCTACACCTTC. As protein: CASSFPGGTEYGYTF.

This sequence joins TRBV2 and TRBJ1-5; D is possibly TRBD1 (6 bases). CDR3 length: 14 amino acids. The germline V gene encodes CDR1 SNHLY and CDR2 FYNNEI. With 8 bases removed from V and 1 base from J, the gap between germline ends came to 12 bases. The CDR3 loop reads CASLGTQSNQPQHF. The CDR3 nucleotides are TGTGCCAGCCTCGGGACACAGAGCAATCAGCCCCAGCATTTT.

J is TRBJ1-2 and V is TRBV25-1; 12 bases match TRBD1. Germline V gene sequence: CDR1 MGHDK, CDR2 SYGVNS. V shed 1 base and J 6 bases; nucleotides not matched to a gene: 9. CDR3 length: 17 amino acids. The CDR3 DNA is TGTGCCAGCAGTGAATCCAGCGGGACAGGGGGCCTGAATGGCTACACCTTC. Translation: CASSESSGTGGLNGYTF.

V and J are TRBV7-9 and TRBJ2-5, with 12 bases matching TRBD2. The CDR3 consists of 15 residues. J was trimmed by 9 bases and V by 2 bases; bases with no gene match: 7. The germline V gene has CDR1 SEHNR and CDR2 FQNEAQ (reference sequence). CDR3 nucleotide sequence: TGTGCCAGCAGCTTAACGACTAGCGGGAGAGCGGCCCAGTACTTC. Its translation is CASSLTTSGRAAQYF.

CDR3 residues: CASSMARISFLVDTGELFF. In DNA, the CDR3 is TGTGCCAGTAGTATGGCAAGAATAAGTTTTCTGGTCGACACCGGGGAGCTGTTTTTT. The V call is TRBV19, the J call TRBJ2-2; D remains ambiguous. This CDR3 region has 19 residues. Germline V gene lookup returns CDR1 LNHDA and CDR2 SQIVND (reference sequence). The V end lost 3 bases, the J end lost 3 bases, and 23 bases lay between the germline ends.

The chain recombines TRBV27 with TRBJ1-6; 7 bases align to TRBD1. V shed 11 bases and J 9 bases; nucleotides not matched to a gene: 13. CDR3 length: 14 residues. Germline assignment: CDR1 MNHEY and CDR2 SMNVEV (reference sequence). The CDR3 coding sequence is TGTGCCGCCCAGGGGGTCAGCCTCCGTTCACCCCTCCACTTT. Residues: CAAQGVSLRSPLHF.